The 26 T cell receptor beta chains listed next were all sequenced from one sample in a study of blood T cell repertoires in COVID-19. Sequencing used immunoSEQ multiplex PCR; TCRdb keeps in-frame clones, though not all of them. The sample lists over 350,000 clones, roughly 90% seen once, with roughly 0.86% in the top ten. The specimen sequenced was PBMCs or T cells enriched from blood (not recorded which). These receptors were taken from a middle-aged woman who had been exposed to COVID-19.

The chain couples TRBV7-9 to TRBJ2-3; D perhaps matches TRBD2 (5 bases). Germline V CDR1 and CDR2: SEHNR, FQNEAQ (reference sequence). V lost 5 bases and J 8 bases, leaving 8 bases between the germline ends. The CDR3 is 11 residues long. CDR3 DNA: TGTGCCAGCAGCGGAGGAGGTACGCAGTATTTT. Protein product: CASSGGGTQYF.

The CDR3 reads CAWSTGQGGYGYTF. CDR3 DNA sequence: TGTGCCTGGAGTACTGGACAGGGGGGCTATGGCTACACCTTC. V is TRBV30 and J is TRBJ1-2; TRBD1 matches 10 bases. The CDR3 has 14 residues. CDR1 is GTSNPN and CDR2 is SVGIG in the germline V gene (reference sequence). With 2 bases clipped from V and 4 bases from J, the junction kept 4 bases outside the gene matches. The variable domain in full, completed from reference TRBV30 and TRBJ1-2, reads SQTIHQWPATLVQPVGSPLSLECTVEGTSNPNLYWYRQAAGRGLQLLFYSVGIGQISSEVPQNLSASRPQDRQFILSSKKLLLSDSGFYLCAWSTGQGGYGYTFGSGTRLTVV.

The V and J genes are TRBV5-1 and TRBJ1-4; D is undetermined. The CDR3 extends over 14 amino acids. V lost 4 bases and J lost 8, with 15 bases in between. Germline V gene sequence: CDR1 SGHRS, CDR2 YFSETQ. The CDR3 nucleotides read TGCGCCAGCAGCCCGCGGCCCCCAGAGGAAAAACTGTTTTTT. Protein sequence: CASSPRPPEEKLFF.

The chain recombines TRBV28 with TRBJ2-7; D ambiguous. The ends were cut back, 1 base at V and 6 bases at J, with 7 bases in the middle. The CDR3 has 12 amino acids. Germline lookup yields CDR1 MDHEN and CDR2 SYDVKM. The chain's CDR3 is CASSLYYGEQYF. The DNA of the CDR3 is TGTGCCAGCAGTTTATATTACGGCGAGCAGTACTTC.

V and J are TRBV10-3 and TRBJ2-7; TRBD2 aligns across 7 bases. V shed 3 bases, J shed 7 bases, and the junction held 9 bases outside the gene matches. The CDR3 is made up of 14 amino acids. Germline CDR1 reads ENHRY; CDR2 reads SYGVKD. CDR3 DNA: TGTGCCATCAGTGATGCTAGCGGATCGGAAGAGCAGTACTTC. Translated, it gives CAISDASGSEEQYF.

This sequence joins TRBV11-1 and TRBJ2-3, with no clear D. Deletions cut 5 bases from V and 1 base from J, with 4 bases between. CDR1 is SGHAT, CDR2 FQDESV, per germline (reference sequence). The CDR3 covers 12 residues. The CDR3 nucleotides are TGTGCCAGCAGCCTTCGCACAGATACGCAGTATTTT. It is translated as CASSLRTDTQYF.

There are a few counts of this clone. The chain is built from TRBV29-1 and TRBJ2-1; D is possibly TRBD1 (5 bases). The CDR3 runs 17 residues. Germline V lookup: CDR1 SQVTM, CDR2 ANQGSEA. V was trimmed by 1 base and J by 2 bases, leaving 18 bases between them. The CDR3 nucleotides are TGCAGCGTTGAAGGACGACGAAGTGGGGCGGCCTACAATGAGCAGTTCTTC. Translation: CSVEGRRSGAAYNEQFF.

This chain uses TRBV19 with TRBJ2-3; 10 positions match TRBD1. Germline lookup yields CDR1 LNHDA and CDR2 SQIVND (reference sequence). The CDR3 is 16 residues long. Losses at the gene ends were 6 bases for V and 2 bases for J; bases not matched to a gene: 8. CDR3 protein: CASRTWTGGDTDTQYF. For the CDR3, the DNA is TGTGCCAGTAGGACTTGGACAGGGGGAGACACAGATACGCAGTATTTT.

The chain joins TRBV9 to TRBJ2-2; 8 positions agree with TRBD1. CDR1 and CDR2 from the germline V gene are SGDLS and YYNGEE. The CDR3 has 15 residues. The ends lost 2 bases at V and 7 bases at J; junction bases unmatched: 7. CDR3 DNA sequence: TGTGCCAGCAGCGTTGGACAGGGTGGGATCGGGGAGCTGTTTTTT. Its translation: CASSVGQGGIGELFF. The entire variable domain, with the rest obtained from reference TRBV9 and TRBJ2-2, is as follows: DSGVTQTPKHLITATGQRVTLRCSPRSGDLSVYWYQQSLDQGLQFLIQYYNGEERAKGNILERFSAQQFPDLHSELNLSSLELGDSALYFCASSVGQGGIGELFFGEGSRLTVL.

This chain uses TRBV3-1 (or the pseudogene TRBV3-2) with TRBJ1-2, with D perhaps TRBD1 (6 bases). The CDR3 has 13 residues. V lost 1 base to trimming and J lost 4 bases, with 7 bases between them. CDR1 and CDR2 from the germline V gene are LGHDT and YNNKEL (reference sequence). CDR3 loop: CASSQGTAYGYTF. In DNA, the CDR3 is TGTGCCAGCAGCCAAGGGACAGCCTATGGCTACACCTTC.

In the case of this clone: Within the sample, other DNA sequences also encode this same CDR3. CDR3 sequence (DNA): TGTGCCAGCAGTTTTGGTAGGAGCTCCTACAATGAGCAGTTCTTC. This gives the protein CASSFGRSSYNEQFF. The V gene is TRBV27, the J gene TRBJ2-1; D is undetermined. Per germline, CDR1 MNHEY and CDR2 SMNVEV (reference sequence). CDR3 length equals 15 residues. The V end was cut by 3 bases, the J end by 0 bases, with 9 bases between.

The chain carries TRBV7-6 and TRBJ1-1; TRBD1 might be the D (6 bases). The CDR3 contains 15 residues. V was cut by 5 bases and J by 0 bases, with 13 bases left in between. CDR1 SGHVS and CDR2 FNYEAQ come from the germline V gene. The CDR3 loop reads CASSPPTGLNTEAFF. CDR3 coding DNA: TGTGCCAGCAGCCCCCCCACAGGGCTGAACACTGAAGCTTTCTTT.

This clone has only a few counts. The genes are TRBV2 and TRBJ2-7; 8 bases fit TRBD1. Germline values: CDR1 SNHLY, CDR2 FYNNEI. The CDR3 runs to 15 residues. Losses at the gene ends were 8 bases for V and 3 bases for J; bases not matched to a gene: 12. The CDR3 reads CASREYGTGHYEQYF. The CDR3 DNA reads as TGTGCCAGCCGGGAGTACGGGACAGGCCACTACGAGCAGTACTTC.

The genes are TRBV7-8 and TRBJ2-7, with 12 nucleotides matching TRBD1. The germline CDR1 and CDR2 sequences are SGHVS and FQNEAQ. CDR3 length: 15 amino acids. The V and J ends lost 5 bases and 6 bases, in that order; junction bases with no gene match: 8. The CDR3 protein is CASSPEGTGGAEQYF. Written as DNA, the CDR3 is TGTGCCAGCAGCCCAGAAGGGACAGGGGGCGCCGAGCAGTACTTC.

V is TRBV5-4 and J is TRBJ1-6; a weak D match, TRBD1 (5 bases). V lost 2 bases and J lost 7, with 10 bases in between. Per the germline V gene, CDR1 is SGHNT and CDR2 is YYREEE (reference sequence). This CDR3 contains 14 residues. CDR3 sequence (DNA): TGTGCCAGCAGCTTCGGGGGTTTGAATTCACCCCTCCACTTT. This translates into CASSFGGLNSPLHF.

The gene calls are TRBV6-1 and TRBJ1-1; D uncertain. V lost 0 bases, J lost 2 bases, and 7 bases lay in between. CDR3 length: 14 residues. Per germline, CDR1 MNHNS and CDR2 SASEGT. CDR3 DNA: TGTGCCAGCAGTGAAGCGCGGGGAAACACTGAAGCTTTCTTT. Translated, it gives CASSEARGNTEAFF.

The rearrangement joins TRBV14 to TRBJ2-1, with D uncertain. The V and J ends lost 5 bases and 7 bases respectively, with 6 bases between them. CDR1 and CDR2 (germline): SGHDN, FVKESK. This CDR3 is built from 11 residues. CDR3 nucleotides: TGTGCCAGCAGCATCGGGAATGAGCAGTTCTTC. It encodes CASSIGNEQFF.

The DNA for the CDR3 is TGTGCCAGCAGATCCCCGGACACTGAAGCTTTCTTT. Translation: CASRSPDTEAFF. This sequence joins TRBV7-9 and TRBJ1-1; D is unresolved. The germline V gene encodes CDR1 SEHNR and CDR2 FQNEAQ (reference sequence). The CDR3 covers 12 residues. V lost 6 bases and J lost 3, with 8 bases in between.

This sequence joins TRBV27 and TRBJ2-3, with D possibly being TRBD2 (7 bases). Trimming pared 8 bases from V and 6 bases from J, leaving 21 bases between. Germline V lookup: CDR1 MNHEY, CDR2 SMNVEV (reference sequence). The length of the CDR3 is 15 residues. The CDR3 region has the DNA TGTGCCAGCGGGAGCGGGAAGAAGAGGGGGGATACGCAGTATTTT. It codes for CASGSGKKRGDTQYF.

Details on this clone: Other DNA sequences from this sample encode an identical CDR3 as well. J is TRBJ1-2 and V is TRBV27; the match to TRBD1 covers 10 bases. The CDR3 has 15 residues. Germline V gives CDR1 MNHEY, CDR2 SMNVEV (reference sequence). The junction had 7 bases not matched to a gene; V was cut back by 5 bases and J by 4 bases. Written as DNA, the CDR3 is TGTGCCAGCAGTCCGACAGGGGGCCCAAGCTATGGCTACACCTTC. Protein: CASSPTGGPSYGYTF.

CDR3 amino acids: CAISESFRGGGNTIYF. CDR3 sequence (DNA): TGTGCCATCAGTGAGTCGTTCCGGGGAGGTGGAAACACCATATATTTT. V gene TRBV10-3 combines with J gene TRBJ1-3; D is unclear. V was shortened by 0 bases and J by 3 bases, with 12 bases between the two germline ends. The CDR3 is 16 residues long. Germline V lookup: CDR1 ENHRY, CDR2 SYGVKD.

The V and J genes are TRBV7-9 and TRBJ1-3; D gene unclear. With 1 base removed from V and 6 bases from J, the gap between germline ends came to 10 bases. The CDR3 is made up of 14 amino acids. Germline V gene lookup returns CDR1 SEHNR and CDR2 FQNEAQ (reference sequence). The CDR3 sequence: CASSLGAGINTIYF. The CDR3 nucleotides are TGTGCCAGCAGCTTAGGGGCAGGAATAAACACCATATATTTT.

V and J are TRBV7-9 and TRBJ2-4; the match to TRBD1 covers 9 bases. The germline gives CDR1 SEHNR, CDR2 FQNEAQ (reference sequence). V lost 5 bases and J lost 4; bases outside the gene matches: 12. The CDR3 length is 17 residues. The chain's CDR3 is CASSRTGTGKKKNIQYF. CDR3 nucleotide sequence: TGTGCCAGCAGCCGGACCGGGACAGGGAAGAAGAAAAACATTCAGTACTTC.

This sequence joins TRBV19 and TRBJ1-1; 8 bases align to TRBD1. V lost 7 bases to trimming and J lost 3 bases; unmatched junction nucleotides: 7. The CDR3 is made up of 14 amino acids. From germline, CDR1 is LNHDA and CDR2 SQIVND (reference sequence). CDR3 in amino acids: CASTRTGRDTEAFF. DNA of the CDR3: TGTGCCAGTACCCGGACAGGGCGCGACACTGAAGCTTTCTTT. The full variable domain, completed using reference TRBV19 and TRBJ1-1, is DGGITQSPKYLFRKEGQNVTLSCEQNLNHDAMYWYRQDPGQGLRLIYYSQIVNDFQKGDIAEGYSVSREKKESFPLTVTSAQKNPTAFYLCASTRTGRDTEAFFGQGTRLTVV.

The CDR3: CASSLETGGNYGYTF. Here the CDR3 DNA reads TGTGCCAGCAGCTTAGAAACAGGGGGAAACTATGGCTACACCTTC. This rearrangement joins TRBV11-2 to TRBJ1-2; 8 nucleotides line up with TRBD1. The CDR3 covers 15 residues. Unmatched junction bases numbered 2, after V lost 0 bases and J lost 2 bases. Per the germline V gene, CDR1 is SGHAT and CDR2 is FQNNGV.

This clone has more than one count but fewer than ten. The chain is built from TRBV25-1 and TRBJ1-2; D ambiguous. The ends were cut back, 6 bases at V and 1 base at J, with 6 bases in the middle. CDR1 and CDR2 from the germline V gene are MGHDK and SYGVNS. The CDR3 totals 12 residues. CDR3 amino acids: CASRGSNYGYTF. Here the CDR3 DNA reads TGTGCCAGCAGGGGCAGTAACTATGGCTACACCTTC.